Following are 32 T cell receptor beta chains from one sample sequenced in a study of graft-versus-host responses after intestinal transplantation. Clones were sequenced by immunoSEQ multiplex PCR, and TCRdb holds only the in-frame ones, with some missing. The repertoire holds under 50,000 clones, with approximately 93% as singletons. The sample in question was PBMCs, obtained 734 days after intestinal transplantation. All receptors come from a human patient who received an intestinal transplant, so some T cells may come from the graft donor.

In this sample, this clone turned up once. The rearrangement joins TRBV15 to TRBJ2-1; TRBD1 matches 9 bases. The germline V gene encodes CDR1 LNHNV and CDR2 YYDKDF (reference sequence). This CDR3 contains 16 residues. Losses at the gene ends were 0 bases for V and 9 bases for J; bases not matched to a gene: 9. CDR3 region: CATSRDRGQGLGEQFF. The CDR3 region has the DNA TGTGCCACCAGCAGAGATAGGGGACAGGGTCTTGGTGAGCAGTTCTTC.

CDR3 sequence: CASSQKDTSSTDTQYF. CDR3 bases: TGCGCCAGCAGCCAAAAGGACACATCTAGCACAGATACGCAGTATTTT. The chain is built from TRBV4-1 and TRBJ2-3; D is possibly TRBD1 (5 bases). Trimming removed 2 bases at V and 0 bases at J, with 12 bases between. CDR3 length: 16 amino acids. Germline V gene data show CDR1 as MGHRA and CDR2 as YSYEKL.

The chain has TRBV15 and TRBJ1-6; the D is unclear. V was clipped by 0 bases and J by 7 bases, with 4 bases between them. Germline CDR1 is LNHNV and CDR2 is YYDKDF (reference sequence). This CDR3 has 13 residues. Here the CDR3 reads CATSRDRNSPLHF. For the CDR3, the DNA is TGTGCCACCAGCAGAGACAGGAATTCACCCCTCCACTTT.

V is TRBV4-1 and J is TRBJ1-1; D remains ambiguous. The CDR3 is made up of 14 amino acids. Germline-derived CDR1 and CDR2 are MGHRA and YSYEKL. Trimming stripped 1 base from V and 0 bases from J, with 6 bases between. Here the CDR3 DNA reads TGCGCCAGCAGCCAAGCGCAGGTGAACACTGAAGCTTTCTTT. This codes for CASSQAQVNTEAFF.

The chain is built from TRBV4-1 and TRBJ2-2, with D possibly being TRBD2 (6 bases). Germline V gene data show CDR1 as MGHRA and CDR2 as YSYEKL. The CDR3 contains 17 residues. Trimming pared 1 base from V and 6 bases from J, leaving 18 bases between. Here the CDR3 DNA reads TGCGCCAGCAGCCAAGGGGCCCTGCGGGAAAGGCCCGGGGAGCTGTTTTTT. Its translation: CASSQGALRERPGELFF.

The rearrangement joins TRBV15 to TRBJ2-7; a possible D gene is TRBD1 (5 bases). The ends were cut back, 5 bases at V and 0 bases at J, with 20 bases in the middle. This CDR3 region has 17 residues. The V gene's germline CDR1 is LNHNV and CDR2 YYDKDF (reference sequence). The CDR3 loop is CATSYWGLEESSYEQYF. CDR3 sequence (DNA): TGTGCCACCAGCTATTGGGGCTTGGAAGAATCCTCCTACGAGCAGTACTTC.

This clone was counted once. The CDR3 sequence: CASSLNPGPQETQYF. In nucleotides, the CDR3 is TGTGCCAGCAGCTTAAATCCGGGACCACAAGAGACCCAGTACTTC. The chain combines TRBV7-3 with TRBJ2-5; TRBD1 or TRBD2 may be the D gene (5 bases each). The CDR3 sequence is 15 residues long. Germline CDR1 is SGHTA and CDR2 is FQGTGA. Trimming left V 1 base short and J 2 bases short, with 11 bases between. The full variable domain, with the rest looked up from reference TRBV7-3 and TRBJ2-5, is GAGVSQTPSNKVTEKGKYVELRCDPISGHTALYWYRQSLGQGPEFLIYFQGTGAADDSGLPNDRFFAVRPEGSVSTLKIQRTERGDSAVYLCASSLNPGPQETQYFGPGTRLLVL.

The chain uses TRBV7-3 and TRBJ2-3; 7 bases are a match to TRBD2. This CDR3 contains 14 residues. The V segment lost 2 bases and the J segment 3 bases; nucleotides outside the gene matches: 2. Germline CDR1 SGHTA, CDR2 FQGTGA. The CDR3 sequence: CASSLGLETDTQYF. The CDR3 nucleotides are TGTGCCAGCAGCTTAGGACTAGAAACAGATACGCAGTATTTT.

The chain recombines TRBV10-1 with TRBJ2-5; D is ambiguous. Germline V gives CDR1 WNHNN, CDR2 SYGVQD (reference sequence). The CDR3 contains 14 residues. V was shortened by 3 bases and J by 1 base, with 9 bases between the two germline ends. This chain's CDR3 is CASSDERTQETQYF. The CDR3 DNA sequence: TGCGCCAGCAGTGATGAGCGAACCCAAGAGACCCAGTACTTC.

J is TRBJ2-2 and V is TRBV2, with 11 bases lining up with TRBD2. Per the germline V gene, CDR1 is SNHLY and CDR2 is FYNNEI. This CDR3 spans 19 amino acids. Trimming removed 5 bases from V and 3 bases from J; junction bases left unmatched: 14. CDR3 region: CASSSGTSGKVVDTGELFF. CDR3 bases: TGTGCCAGCAGTTCCGGGACTAGCGGCAAGGTGGTGGACACCGGGGAGCTGTTTTTT. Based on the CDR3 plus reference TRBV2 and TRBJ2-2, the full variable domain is EPEVTQTPSHQVTQMGQEVILRCVPISNHLYFYWYRQILGQKVEFLVSFYNNEISEKSEIFDDQFSVERPDGSNFTLKIRSTKLEDSAMYFCASSSGTSGKVVDTGELFFGEGSRLTVL.

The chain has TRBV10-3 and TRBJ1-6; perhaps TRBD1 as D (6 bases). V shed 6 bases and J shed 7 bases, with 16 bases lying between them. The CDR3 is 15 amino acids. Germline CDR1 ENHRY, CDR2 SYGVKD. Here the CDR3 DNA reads TGTGCCATCAGAGCCAGGGACAACACCAATTCACCCCTCCACTTT. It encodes CAIRARDNTNSPLHF.

DNA of the CDR3: TGCAGCGTTGATGTGACCGGACTAGGGGACACAGATACGCAGTATTTT. It codes for CSVDVTGLGDTDTQYF. The chain links TRBV29-1 to TRBJ2-3; 7 nucleotides line up with TRBD2. The CDR3 loop spans 16 amino acids. The V segment lost 3 bases and the J segment 2 bases; nucleotides outside the gene matches: 11. The germline gives CDR1 SQVTM, CDR2 ANQGSEA.

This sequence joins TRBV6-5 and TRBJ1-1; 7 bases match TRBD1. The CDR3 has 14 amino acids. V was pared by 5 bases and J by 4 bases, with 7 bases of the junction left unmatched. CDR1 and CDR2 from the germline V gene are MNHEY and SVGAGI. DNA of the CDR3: TGTGCCAGCAGTGACGACAGGGCTCTCACTGAAGCTTTCTTT. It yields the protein CASSDDRALTEAFF.

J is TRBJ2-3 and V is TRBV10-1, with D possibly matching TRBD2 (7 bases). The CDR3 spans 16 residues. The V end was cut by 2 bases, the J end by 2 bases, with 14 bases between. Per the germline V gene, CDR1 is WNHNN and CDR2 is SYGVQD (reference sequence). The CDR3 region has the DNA TGCGCCAGCAGTGAGGCGGGGCGGGGGCTCACAGATACGCAGTATTTT. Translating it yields CASSEAGRGLTDTQYF.

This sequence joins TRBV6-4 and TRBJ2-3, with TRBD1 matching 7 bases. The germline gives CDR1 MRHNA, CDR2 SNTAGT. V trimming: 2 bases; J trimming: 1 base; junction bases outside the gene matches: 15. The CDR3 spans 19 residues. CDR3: CASSDPTASDRNRTDTQYF. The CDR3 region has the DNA TGTGCCAGCAGTGACCCGACGGCCTCGGACAGGAATCGCACAGATACGCAGTATTTT.

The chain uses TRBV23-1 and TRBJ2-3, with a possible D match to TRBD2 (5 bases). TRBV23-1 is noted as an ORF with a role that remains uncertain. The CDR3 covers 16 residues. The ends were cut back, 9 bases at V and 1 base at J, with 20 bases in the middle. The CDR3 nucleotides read TGCGCCAGGAGGGTTTTACACTTCTACCGCACAGATACGCAGTATTTT. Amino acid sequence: CARRVLHFYRTDTQYF.

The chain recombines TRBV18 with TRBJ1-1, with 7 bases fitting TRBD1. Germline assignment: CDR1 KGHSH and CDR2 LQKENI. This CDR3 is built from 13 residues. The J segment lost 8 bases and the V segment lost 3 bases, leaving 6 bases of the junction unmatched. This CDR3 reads CASSPRGGEEAFF. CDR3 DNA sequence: TGTGCCAGCTCACCCAGAGGGGGCGAAGAAGCTTTCTTT.

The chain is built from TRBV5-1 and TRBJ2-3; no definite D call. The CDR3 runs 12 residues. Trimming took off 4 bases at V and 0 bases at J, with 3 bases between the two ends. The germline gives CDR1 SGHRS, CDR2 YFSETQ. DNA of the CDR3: TGCGCCAGCAGCGCGAGCACAGATACGCAGTATTTT. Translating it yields CASSASTDTQYF.

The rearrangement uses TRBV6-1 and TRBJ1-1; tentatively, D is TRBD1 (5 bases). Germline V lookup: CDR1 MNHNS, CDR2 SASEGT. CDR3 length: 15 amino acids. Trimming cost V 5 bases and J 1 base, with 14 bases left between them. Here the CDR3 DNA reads TGTGCCAGCAGTCCCATTCGCGGGGGGAACACTGAAGCTTTCTTT. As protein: CASSPIRGGNTEAFF.

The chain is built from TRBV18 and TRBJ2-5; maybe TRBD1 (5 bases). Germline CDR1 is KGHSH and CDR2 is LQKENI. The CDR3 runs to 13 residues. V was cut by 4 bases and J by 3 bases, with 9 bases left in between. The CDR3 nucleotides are TGTGCCAGCTCACGACAGCCAGAAGAGACCCAGTACTTC. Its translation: CASSRQPEETQYF.

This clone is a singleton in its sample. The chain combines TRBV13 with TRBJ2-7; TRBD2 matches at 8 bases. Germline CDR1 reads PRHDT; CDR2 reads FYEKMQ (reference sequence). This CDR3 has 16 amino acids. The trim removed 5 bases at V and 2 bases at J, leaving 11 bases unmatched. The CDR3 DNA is TGTGCCAGCAGCCGAACAGGAGGACTAGCCCCCTACGAGCAGTACTTC. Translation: CASSRTGGLAPYEQYF.

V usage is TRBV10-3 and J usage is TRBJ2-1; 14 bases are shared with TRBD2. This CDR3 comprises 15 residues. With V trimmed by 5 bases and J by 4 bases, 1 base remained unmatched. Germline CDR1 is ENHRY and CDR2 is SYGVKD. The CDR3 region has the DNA TGTGCCATCAGTCGGACTAGCGGGGGGTACAATGAGCAGTTCTTC. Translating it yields CAISRTSGGYNEQFF.

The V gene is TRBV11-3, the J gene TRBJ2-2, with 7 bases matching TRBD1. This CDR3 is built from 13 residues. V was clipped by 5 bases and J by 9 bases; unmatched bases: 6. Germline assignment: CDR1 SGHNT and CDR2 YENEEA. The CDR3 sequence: CASSTGDARELFF. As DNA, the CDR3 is TGTGCCAGCAGCACAGGGGACGCCCGGGAGCTGTTTTTT.

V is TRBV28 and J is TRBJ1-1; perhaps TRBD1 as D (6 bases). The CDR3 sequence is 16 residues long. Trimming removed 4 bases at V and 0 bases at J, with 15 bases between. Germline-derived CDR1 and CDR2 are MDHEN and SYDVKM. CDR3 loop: CASSSWTAYMNTEAFF. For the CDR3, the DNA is TGTGCCAGCAGTTCGTGGACAGCCTATATGAACACTGAAGCTTTCTTT. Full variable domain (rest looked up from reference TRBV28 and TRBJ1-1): DVKVTQSSRYLVKRTGEKVFLECVQDMDHENMFWYRQDPGLGLRLIYFSYDVKMKEKGDIPEGYSVSREKKERFSLILESASTNQTSMYLCASSSWTAYMNTEAFFGQGTRLTVV.

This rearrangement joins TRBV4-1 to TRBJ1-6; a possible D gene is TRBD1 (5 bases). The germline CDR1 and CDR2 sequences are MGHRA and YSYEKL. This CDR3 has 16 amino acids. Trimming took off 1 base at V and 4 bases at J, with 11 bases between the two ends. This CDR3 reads CASSQVRGNYNSPLHF. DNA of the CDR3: TGCGCCAGCAGCCAAGTTCGGGGGAATTATAATTCACCCCTCCACTTT.

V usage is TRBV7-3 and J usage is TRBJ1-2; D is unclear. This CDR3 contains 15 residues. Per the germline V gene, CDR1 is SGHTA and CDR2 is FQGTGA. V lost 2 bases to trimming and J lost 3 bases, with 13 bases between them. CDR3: CASSLSGDGYYGYTF. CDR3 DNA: TGTGCCAGCAGCTTATCCGGAGACGGTTACTATGGCTACACCTTC.

The DNA of the CDR3 is TGTGCCAGCAGCTTAAGACAGGGCTATAATTCACCCCTCCACTTT. This encodes CASSLRQGYNSPLHF. This chain joins TRBV11-2 and TRBJ1-6; TRBD1 aligns across 7 bases. With V trimmed by 2 bases and J by 3 bases, 1 base remained unmatched. The CDR3 consists of 15 residues. The germline V gene has CDR1 SGHAT and CDR2 FQNNGV.

The CDR3 sequence is CASSVTEANYGYTF. The CDR3, as DNA: TGTGCCAGCAGTGTGACAGAAGCTAACTATGGCTACACCTTC. The genes are TRBV6-6 and TRBJ1-2; the D gene is possibly TRBD1 (5 bases). CDR1 MNHNY and CDR2 SVGAGI come from the germline V gene (reference sequence). This CDR3 has 14 residues. The V gene lost 5 bases and the J gene lost 0 bases, with 10 bases spanning the gap.

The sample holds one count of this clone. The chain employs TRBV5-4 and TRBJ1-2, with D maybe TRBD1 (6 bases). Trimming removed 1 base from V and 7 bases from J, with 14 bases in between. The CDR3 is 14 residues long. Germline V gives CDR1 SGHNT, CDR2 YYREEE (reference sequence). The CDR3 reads CASSLMGAKVGYTF. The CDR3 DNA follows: TGTGCCAGCAGCTTGATGGGGGCGAAGGTTGGCTACACCTTC.

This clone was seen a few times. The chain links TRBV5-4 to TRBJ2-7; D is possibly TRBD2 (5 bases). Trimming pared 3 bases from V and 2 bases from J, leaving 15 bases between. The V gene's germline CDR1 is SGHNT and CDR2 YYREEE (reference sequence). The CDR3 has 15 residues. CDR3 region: CASSWGVDPAYEQYF. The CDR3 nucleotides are TGTGCCAGCAGCTGGGGAGTCGATCCCGCCTACGAGCAGTACTTC.

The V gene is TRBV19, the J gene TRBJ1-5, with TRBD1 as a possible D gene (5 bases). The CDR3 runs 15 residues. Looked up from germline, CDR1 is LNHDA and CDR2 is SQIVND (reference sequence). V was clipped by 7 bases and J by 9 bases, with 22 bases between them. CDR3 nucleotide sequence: TGTGCCAGTAACAAACGGGGCAGCCCCAGGAGGCCCCAGCATTTT. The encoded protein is CASNKRGSPRRPQHF.

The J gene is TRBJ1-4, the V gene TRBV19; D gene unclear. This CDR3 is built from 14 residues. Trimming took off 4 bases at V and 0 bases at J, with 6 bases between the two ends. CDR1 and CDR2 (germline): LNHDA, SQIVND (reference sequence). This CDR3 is CASSTRTTNEKLFF. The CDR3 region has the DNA TGTGCCAGTAGTACGAGGACAACTAATGAAAAACTGTTTTTT. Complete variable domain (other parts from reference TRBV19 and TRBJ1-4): DGGITQSPKYLFRKEGQNVTLSCEQNLNHDAMYWYRQDPGQGLRLIYYSQIVNDFQKGDIAEGYSVSREKKESFPLTVTSAQKNPTAFYLCASSTRTTNEKLFFGSGTQLSVL.